These 24 T cell receptor beta chains were all obtained from the same sample, sequenced in a study of spatial heterogeneity in lung cancer. Study-level results: Higher tumor mutation counts went along with higher counts of expanded intratumoral alpha and beta TCRs.

In TCRdb, the 5' RACE reads were re-called with MiXCR into one record per CDR3 protein. This table holds around 2,600 distinct CDR3 sequences, 4.5% to 6% found once. Their cognate antigens are unknown. The sample's time point: sample taken at primary tumor resection. The starting material was lung tumor tissue, obtained at surgery. Receptors originate from a male donor with early-stage non-small cell lung cancer.

This clonotype was counted many times. Little can be read into the size of this beta chain, an off-target read in a library designed for alpha chains. In DNA form, the CDR3 reads TGTGCCAGCAGTGAATGGCGGGAGGGCCCGCAGTATTTT. Its translation: CASSEWREGPQYF. The V and J genes are TRBV2 and TRBJ2-3; 9 positions agree with TRBD2. CDR3 length: 13 residues. Germline V gene sequence: CDR1 SNHLY, CDR2 FYNNEI. The V gene end was trimmed by 2 bases and the J gene end by 10 bases; junction bases not matched to a gene: 4.

By share, this clonotype ranks as large. Since it is a stray read in a library aimed at alpha chains, this beta chain has a size that is not meaningful. This chain joins TRBV20-1 and TRBJ1-5; D possibly corresponds to TRBD1 (6 bases). The CDR3 contains 17 residues. Trimming pared 6 bases from V and 0 bases from J, leaving 21 bases between. Per germline, CDR1 DFQATT and CDR2 SNEGSKA (reference sequence). CDR3 DNA sequence: TGCAGTGCCATAACCGTAACAGGGATTTATAGCAATCAGCCCCAGCATTTT. Encoded protein: CSAITVTGIYSNQPQHF.

By share, this clonotype ranks as medium-sized. This beta chain came through as a stray read in a library set up for alpha chains, and its size says little. This rearrangement joins TRBV18 to TRBJ2-2; no reliable D call. Germline assignment: CDR1 KGHSH and CDR2 LQKENI. Trimming removed 3 bases from V and 0 bases from J, with 8 bases in between. The CDR3 extends over 15 amino acids. This chain's CDR3 is CASSPRAANTGELFF. CDR3 coding DNA: TGTGCCAGCTCACCTCGGGCAGCGAACACCGGGGAGCTGTTTTTT.

This clonotype has at least ten counts. This beta chain turned up in a library designed for alpha chains; as an off-target read, its abundance says little. J is TRBJ1-1 and V is TRBV2, with TRBD1 matching 7 bases. Germline CDR1 reads SNHLY; CDR2 reads FYNNEI. V lost 4 bases, J lost 5 bases, and 7 bases stayed unmatched. The CDR3 is 14 residues long. The CDR3, as DNA: TGTGCCAGCAGTGGACAGGGAAGTGAAACTGAAGCTTTCTTT. Protein sequence: CASSGQGSETEAFF.

This clonotype is medium-sized (0.01 to 0.1%) within its sample. At one of its ends the junction is not consistent with the germline gene, which may arise from a read error. This beta chain represents an off-target read in a library built for alpha chains; its size is of limited meaning. This chain joins TRBV7-7 and TRBJ2-3; weak D call: TRBD2 (6 bases). The CDR3 spans 15 residues. Germline lookup yields CDR1 SSHAT and CDR2 FNYEAQ (reference sequence). The CDR3 sequence: CASSLGATRQYTQYF. CDR3 nucleotide sequence: TGTGCTAGCAGCCTGGGCGCGACTAGGCAGTATACGCAGTATTTT. The variable domain in full, completed from reference TRBV7-7 and TRBJ2-3, reads GAGVSQSPRYKVTKRGQDVTLRCDPISSHATLYWYQQALGQGPEFLTYFNYEAQPDKSGLPSDRFSAERPEGSISTLTIQRTEQRDSAMYRCASSLGATRQYTQYFGPGTRLTVL.

In this sample, this clonotype is large. This beta chain is an off-target read within a library intended for alpha chains, so its frequency means little. The DNA of the CDR3 is TGCAGTGCTCGAACAGTACCTGGAGAGCAGTACTTC. Translating it yields CSARTVPGEQYF. This rearrangement joins TRBV20-1 to TRBJ2-7; no definite D call. V was pared by 5 bases and J by 7 bases, with 15 bases between. CDR3 size: 12 residues. The germline V gene encodes CDR1 DFQATT and CDR2 SNEGSKA (reference sequence).

This clonotype is judged medium-sized. This beta chain is a stray sequence in a library constructed for alpha chains; its clone size is not meaningful. V is TRBV6-1 and J is TRBJ2-5, with TRBD2 matching over 11 bases. The CDR3 has 19 amino acids. CDR1 is MNHNS and CDR2 is SASEGT in the germline V gene. The ends lost 4 bases at V and 5 bases at J; junction bases unmatched: 18. The CDR3 DNA reads TGTGCCAGCAGTGGCAGACTAGCGGGAACAAGGCCGGCAGGGGAGACCCAGTACTTC. It encodes CASSGRLAGTRPAGETQYF.

By sample share, this clonotype is medium-sized. This beta chain represents an off-target read in a library built for alpha chains; its size is of limited meaning. The chain's CDR3 is CASSQDIYREVEQYF. CDR3 DNA: TGCGCCAGCAGCCAAGATATCTACAGGGAGGTCGAGCAGTACTTC. The rearrangement uses TRBV4-1 and TRBJ2-7; D possibly matches TRBD1 or TRBD2 (6 bases each). This CDR3 region has 15 residues. CDR1 is MGHRA and CDR2 is YSYEKL in the germline V gene. V was pared by 0 bases and J by 6 bases, with 15 bases between.

Relative to its sample, this clonotype is medium-sized (0.01 to 0.1%). As an off-target read in a library built for alpha chains, this beta chain has a frequency of little significance. The chain joins TRBV7-9 to TRBJ2-7, with D hard to call. This CDR3 has 12 residues. V lost 3 bases, J lost 5 bases, and 8 bases lay in between. The germline gives CDR1 SEHNR, CDR2 FQNEAQ (reference sequence). The CDR3 region is CASSLFGDEQYF. CDR3 in DNA: TGTGCCAGCAGCTTGTTTGGGGACGAGCAGTACTTC.

By sample share, this clonotype is medium-sized (0.01 to 0.1%). In a library made to pick up alpha chains, this beta chain is a stray read with a size that means little. The chain recombines TRBV9 with TRBJ2-1, with a weak D call TRBD1 (6 bases). The ends were cut back, 3 bases at V and 7 bases at J, with 14 bases in the middle. Germline CDR1 SGDLS, CDR2 YYNGEE. The CDR3 spans 14 residues. The CDR3 loop reads CASSAYQGPNEQFF. The CDR3 nucleotides are TGTGCCAGCAGCGCTTATCAGGGGCCGAATGAGCAGTTCTTC.

By sample fraction, this clonotype is large. In a library made to pick up alpha chains, this beta chain is a stray read with a size that means little. The V gene is TRBV7-8, the J gene TRBJ1-1; D unclear. V was pared by 1 base and J by 2 bases, with 8 bases between. Germline CDR1 and CDR2: SGHVS and FQNEAQ. This CDR3 has 14 residues. Here the CDR3 reads CASSLVQVNTEAFF. CDR3 bases: TGTGCCAGCAGCTTAGTCCAGGTAAACACTGAAGCTTTCTTT.

This clonotype is medium-sized in the sample. This beta chain is off target for a library built for alpha chains, so its abundance means little. V gene TRBV6-2 or TRBV6-3 combines with J gene TRBJ1-5; possible D gene TRBD1, 5 bases. The CDR3 totals 15 residues. V gave up 4 bases and J gave up 3 bases, with 13 bases separating them. Germline assignment: CDR1 MNHEY and CDR2 SVGEGT. This CDR3 is CASSFLTGPNQPQHF. The CDR3 nucleotides read TGTGCCAGCAGTTTCTTGACGGGGCCCAATCAGCCCCAGCATTTT.

This clonotype was seen repeatedly, ten times or more. For a library built for alpha chains, this beta chain is a stray read; little rests on its size. The J gene is TRBJ2-3, the V gene TRBV4-3; 8 bases are a match to TRBD2. The CDR3 spans 15 residues. CDR1 is LGHNA and CDR2 is YSLEER in the germline V gene. The junction had 5 bases not matched to a gene; V was cut back by 1 base and J by 5 bases. The CDR3, as DNA: TGCGCCAGCAGCCAAGTCGACGGGGGGGGAGATACGCAGTATTTT. Translation gives CASSQVDGGGDTQYF.

This clonotype was counted many times. This beta chain is off target for a library built for alpha chains, so its abundance means little. V usage is TRBV28 and J usage is TRBJ2-5, with TRBD2 matching over 10 bases. CDR1 and CDR2 (germline): MDHEN, SYDVKM. V shed 7 bases and J 5 bases; nucleotides not matched to a gene: 4. The CDR3 extends over 13 amino acids. As DNA, the CDR3 is TGTGCCAGCAAAGCGGGAGGGCCGGAGACCCAGTACTTC. Its translation is CASKAGGPETQYF.

This clonotype counts as medium-sized. The library was built for alpha chains, so this beta chain is an off-target read and its size means little. The chain couples TRBV3-1 to TRBJ2-7, with D uncertain. The V gene's germline CDR1 is LGHDT and CDR2 YNNKEL (reference sequence). The V end lost 0 bases, the J end lost 6 bases, and 6 bases lay between the germline ends. This CDR3 is 12 amino acids long. The CDR3 is CASSQESLEQYF. CDR3 coding DNA: TGTGCCAGCAGCCAAGAGAGCCTCGAGCAGTACTTC.

This clonotype is medium-sized (0.01 to 0.1%). Since it is a stray read in a library aimed at alpha chains, this beta chain has a size that is not meaningful. CDR3 bases: TGTGCCAGAGCGCCGGGACAACATATCCCAAGCAATCAGCCCCAGCATTTT. Translated, it gives CARAPGQHIPSNQPQHF. This rearrangement joins TRBV21-1 to TRBJ1-5; the table's D gene call, TRBD1, was not cross checked with the DNA. TRBV21-1 is a listed pseudogene. The CDR3 has 17 residues.

This clonotype was recorded many times. The library was built for alpha chains, so this beta chain is an off-target read and its size means little. The chain employs TRBV6-2 or TRBV6-3 and TRBJ1-2; 10 positions match TRBD1. The CDR3 totals 18 residues. The ends lost 6 bases at V and 3 bases at J; junction bases unmatched: 16. Germline CDR1 is MNHEY and CDR2 is SVGEGT. CDR3 residues: CASRLRTGGFDYDYGYTF. The CDR3 DNA follows: TGTGCCAGCAGACTCAGGACAGGGGGATTTGATTACGACTATGGCTACACCTTC.

By proportion, this clonotype is medium-sized (0.01 to 0.1%). Found in a library prepared for alpha chains, this beta chain is an off-target read, and its abundance has little meaning. This chain joins TRBV6-2 or TRBV6-3 and TRBJ2-2, with D perhaps assigned TRBD1 or TRBD2 (5 bases each). The CDR3 is 17 amino acids. The V end was cut by 6 bases, the J end by 6 bases, with 23 bases between. Germline CDR1 reads MNHEY; CDR2 reads SVGEGT. The CDR3 DNA reads as TGTGCCAGCAGCTCCGCCCCCGGGACCCCCAGAGCCGGGGAGCTGTTTTTT. Amino acids: CASSSAPGTPRAGELFF.

This clonotype is medium-sized in the sample. Within a library made for alpha chains, this beta chain is off target, and its count is uninformative. The V gene is TRBV20-1, the J gene TRBJ2-3; perhaps TRBD2 as D (5 bases). Trimming pared 1 base from V and 4 bases from J, leaving 24 bases between. Per the germline V gene, CDR1 is DFQATT and CDR2 is SNEGSKA (reference sequence). The CDR3 spans 18 residues. CDR3 nucleotides: TGCAGTGCTAGAGTACTAGAAGTCCAGGAATCAGTTGCAGATACGCAGTATTTT. It translates to CSARVLEVQESVADTQYF.

This clonotype is termed medium-sized. This beta chain represents an off-target read in a library built for alpha chains; its size is of limited meaning. The V and J genes are TRBV6-6 and TRBJ1-2; D ambiguous. V lost 5 bases and J lost 2, with 9 bases in between. The CDR3 totals 13 residues. CDR1 and CDR2 (germline): MNHNY, SVGAGI (reference sequence). For the CDR3, the DNA is TGTGCCAGCAGTGACGGGAAAAACTATGGCTACACCTTC. Its translation is CASSDGKNYGYTF.

This clonotype was seen many times. This beta chain represents an off-target read in a library built for alpha chains; its size is of limited meaning. J is TRBJ2-1 and V is TRBV28; TRBD2 matches 8 bases. V dropped 5 bases and J dropped 8; count of bases not matched to a gene: 14. CDR3 size: 16 residues. Germline V CDR1 and CDR2: MDHEN, SYDVKM. CDR3 nucleotide sequence: TGTGCCAGCAGTGGGCCGATCAGCGGGAGAGGCCATGAGCAGTTCTTC. It encodes CASSGPISGRGHEQFF.

This clonotype ranks as medium-sized. With the library built for alpha chains, this beta chain is off target and its frequency is not meaningful. The chain uses TRBV20-1 and TRBJ2-3, with 13 bases matching TRBD2. V shed 1 base and J 4 bases; nucleotides not matched to a gene: 5. Germline-derived CDR1 and CDR2 are DFQATT and SNEGSKA (reference sequence). The CDR3 is 16 amino acids. CDR3 nucleotide sequence: TGCAGTGCTAGAGGCGGGACTAGCGGGAACGCAGATACGCAGTATTTT. This sequence encodes CSARGGTSGNADTQYF.

This clonotype was picked up many times. A library made for alpha chains picked up this beta chain off target, so its size means little. The chain couples TRBV5-1 to TRBJ2-7, with 7 bases matching TRBD1. The J segment lost 6 bases and the V segment lost 0 bases, leaving 6 bases of the junction unmatched. This CDR3 is 14 amino acids long. Per germline, CDR1 SGHRS and CDR2 YFSETQ. CDR3 loop: CASSLAITGAEQYF. In nucleotides, the CDR3 is TGCGCCAGCAGCTTGGCGATTACAGGGGCCGAGCAGTACTTC. The full variable domain, with the rest looked up from reference TRBV5-1 and TRBJ2-7, is KAGVTQTPRYLIKTRGQQVTLSCSPISGHRSVSWYQQTPGQGLQFLFEYFSETQRNKGNFPGRFSGRQFSNSRSEMNVSTLELGDSALYLCASSLAITGAEQYFGPGTRLTVT.

This clonotype counts as medium-sized. The size of this beta chain means little, since it is a stray read in a library made for alpha chains. The chain joins TRBV18 to TRBJ1-1; no definite D call. CDR3 length: 16 residues. V was clipped by 2 bases and J by 5 bases, with 18 bases between them. Germline CDR1 and CDR2: KGHSH and LQKENI. CDR3 DNA sequence: TGTGCCAGCTCACCAACGATCGGAGCCCCTGATACTGAAGCTTTCTTT. As protein: CASSPTIGAPDTEAFF.